The rows below give T cell receptor beta chains drawn from one sample of a study of CD8 T cells in ankylosing spondylitis. TCRdb redid the calling of the 5' RACE reads with MiXCR, one entry per CDR3 protein. The profile shows 300,000 to 400,000 distinct CDR3 sequences, approximately 22% of them singletons. Sample: blood, either unsorted or a sorted T cell fraction (not recorded which). These receptors originate from a male donor with ankylosing spondylitis or in good health (not recorded which). Each CDR3 is given with its conserved first and last residue. Each record gives: D gene, J gene, clone size, V gene, CDR3 DNA, CDR3 protein. A D gene is named only where the DNA matches it firmly. Size values are once, few and many counts, or a class for expanded clones, and some rows have none.

d_gene: -
j_gene: TRBJ2-5
abundance: -
v_gene: TRBV12-3/TRBV12-4
CDR3nt: TGTGCCAGCAGTTTCGGACTCCCTGGGTTGGAGACCCAGTACTTC
CDR3aa: CASSFGLPGLETQYF

d_gene: -
j_gene: TRBJ2-7
abundance: -
v_gene: TRBV10-2
CDR3nt: TGCGCCAGCAGTGAGTCGTACTACCCTGATCCACTCGAGCAGTACTTC
CDR3aa: CASSESYYPDPLEQYF

d_gene: -
j_gene: TRBJ2-7
abundance: few
v_gene: TRBV4-1
CDR3nt: TGCGCCAGCAGCCAAGAACTGGGTTCCTACGAGCAGTACTTC
CDR3aa: CASSQELGSYEQYF

d_gene: -
j_gene: TRBJ1-3
abundance: few
v_gene: TRBV19
CDR3nt: TGTGCCAGTAGTATGGGCCAGTACTCTGGAAACACCATATATTTT
CDR3aa: CASSMGQYSGNTIYF

d_gene: -
j_gene: TRBJ2-2
abundance: -
v_gene: TRBV18
CDR3nt: TGTGCCAGCTCACCACGACCGAACACCGGGGAGCTGTTTTTT
CDR3aa: CASSPRPNTGELFF

d_gene: TRBD2
j_gene: TRBJ2-7
abundance: -
v_gene: TRBV6-5
CDR3nt: TGTGCCAGCAGTTACGGAGCGGGGGGGTTTTACGAGCAGTACTTC
CDR3aa: CASSYGAGGFYEQYF

d_gene: -
j_gene: TRBJ2-3
abundance: -
v_gene: TRBV11-2
CDR3nt: TGTGCCAGCAGCTTGGCGGGACAGCTAAGCACAGATACGCAGTATTTT
CDR3aa: CASSLAGQLSTDTQYF

d_gene: TRBD1
j_gene: TRBJ2-7
abundance: -
v_gene: TRBV5-1
CDR3nt: TGCGCCAGCAGCTTGGATTCCGAGACAGGGGATCACGAGCAGTACTTC
CDR3aa: CASSLDSETGDHEQYF

d_gene: TRBD2
j_gene: TRBJ2-7
abundance: -
v_gene: TRBV29-1
CDR3nt: TGCAGCGCCATCGCTAGCGGAAGCTCCTACGAGCAGTACTTC
CDR3aa: CSAIASGSSYEQYF

d_gene: TRBD2
j_gene: TRBJ2-1
abundance: -
v_gene: TRBV12-3/TRBV12-4
CDR3nt: TGTGCCAGCAGTTTCTCCGGGACTAGAGAGCAGTTCTTC
CDR3aa: CASSFSGTREQFF

d_gene: -
j_gene: TRBJ2-1
abundance: few
v_gene: TRBV15
CDR3nt: TGTGCCACCAGCAGAGAAATGGGACGGGGGTGGAATGAGCAGTTCTTC
CDR3aa: CATSREMGRGWNEQFF

d_gene: -
j_gene: TRBJ2-7
abundance: -
v_gene: TRBV5-6
CDR3nt: TGTGCCAGCAGTCCCGTCTTAGATCTTGGGGAGCAGTACTTC
CDR3aa: CASSPVLDLGEQYF